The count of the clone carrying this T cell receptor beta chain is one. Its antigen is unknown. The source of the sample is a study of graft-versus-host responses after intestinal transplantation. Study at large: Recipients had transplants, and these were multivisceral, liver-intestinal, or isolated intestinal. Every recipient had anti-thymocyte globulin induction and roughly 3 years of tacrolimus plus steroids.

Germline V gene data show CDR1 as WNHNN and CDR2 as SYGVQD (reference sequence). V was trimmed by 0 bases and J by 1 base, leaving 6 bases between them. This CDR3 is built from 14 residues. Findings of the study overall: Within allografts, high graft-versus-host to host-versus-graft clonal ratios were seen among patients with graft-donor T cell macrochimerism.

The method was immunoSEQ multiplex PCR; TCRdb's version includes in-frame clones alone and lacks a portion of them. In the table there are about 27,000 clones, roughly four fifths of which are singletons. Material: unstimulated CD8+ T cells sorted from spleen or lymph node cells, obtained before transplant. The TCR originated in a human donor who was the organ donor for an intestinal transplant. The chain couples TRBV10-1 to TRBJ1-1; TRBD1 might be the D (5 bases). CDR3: CASSESGGNTEAFF. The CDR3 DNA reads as TGCGCCAGCAGTGAGTCCGGGGGGAACACTGAAGCTTTCTTT.